This passage covers 14 T cell receptor beta chains from one sample sequenced in a study of shared clonotypes between healthy human individuals. The table came from immunoSEQ multiplex PCR; TCRdb's copy has only in-frame clones and leaves some out. This sample carries more than 450,000 clones, around 79% of them seen once, and the ten largest clones take 10% to 15%. Sequencing was done on a sample of PBMCs. All receptors derive from a woman aged 40-49 years in good health. Some clones in this sample may be carry-over from other donors' samples.

This clone was observed a few times. This sequence joins TRBV2 and TRBJ2-5, with 7 bases identical to TRBD2. The length of the CDR3 is 14 residues. The germline V gene encodes CDR1 SNHLY and CDR2 FYNNEI. Trimming removed 6 bases from V and 0 bases from J; junction bases left unmatched: 4. The CDR3, as DNA: TGTGCCAGCAGCCGCACTAGCGACCAAGAGACCCAGTACTTC. Its protein product is CASSRTSDQETQYF.

This clone has just one count. The chain uses TRBV9 and TRBJ2-1, with unresolved D. The germline V gene has CDR1 SGDLS and CDR2 YYNGEE. This CDR3 spans 13 amino acids. V lost 4 bases, J lost 7 bases, and 12 bases lay in between. DNA of the CDR3: TGTGCCAGCAGCCTCCAGACTGTTAATGAGCAGTTCTTC. Residues: CASSLQTVNEQFF.

The genes are TRBV6-4 and TRBJ2-2, with D unresolved. Trimming left V 5 bases short and J 7 bases short, with 11 bases between. CDR1 MRHNA and CDR2 SNTAGT come from the germline V gene. The CDR3 is made up of 13 amino acids. DNA for the CDR3: TGTGCCAGCAGTCCAACTGAGGTCGGGGAGCTGTTTTTT. Protein product: CASSPTEVGELFF.

The rearrangement uses TRBV11-3 and TRBJ1-5; tentative D call: TRBD1 (6 bases). Trimming removed 4 bases from V and 0 bases from J, with 16 bases in between. The length of the CDR3 is 17 residues. In germline, CDR1 is SGHNT, CDR2 YENEEA. The CDR3 here is CASSSGRGAYSNQPQHF. CDR3 nucleotides: TGTGCCAGCAGCTCCGGCCGGGGGGCCTATAGCAATCAGCCCCAGCATTTT.

This clone has a single count. This chain links TRBV28 with TRBJ2-1; 7 positions match TRBD2. Trimming cost V 5 bases and J 7 bases; bases outside gene matches: 8. CDR1 is MDHEN and CDR2 is SYDVKM in the germline V gene. The CDR3 is made up of 14 amino acids. CDR3 protein: CASSLPGLRNEQFF. The CDR3 DNA sequence: TGTGCCAGCAGTCTCCCGGGACTAAGAAATGAGCAGTTCTTC.

This chain links TRBV7-9 with TRBJ1-3, with 7 nucleotides matching TRBD1. The CDR3 runs 15 residues. CDR1 SEHNR and CDR2 FQNEAQ come from the germline V gene (reference sequence). The V gene end was trimmed by 4 bases and the J gene end by 1 base; junction bases not matched to a gene: 4. The CDR3 sequence: CASSSHRGSGNTIYF. The CDR3 DNA reads as TGTGCCAGCAGCTCTCACAGGGGTTCTGGAAACACCATATATTTT. Full variable domain (missing parts from reference TRBV7-9 and TRBJ1-3): DTGVSQNPRHKITKRGQNVTFRCDPISEHNRLYWYRQTLGQGPEFLTYFQNEAQLEKSRLLSDRFSAERPKGSFSTLEIQRTEQGDSAMYLCASSSHRGSGNTIYFGEGSWLTVV.

In this sample, this clone turned up once. This chain links TRBV19 with TRBJ1-1; 7 nucleotides match TRBD1. The germline CDR1 and CDR2 sequences are LNHDA and SQIVND (reference sequence). The CDR3 is 14 amino acids. V gave up 6 bases and J gave up 0 bases; unmatched junction bases: 4. The CDR3 DNA reads TGTGCCAGTAGACGACAGGGTCTGAACACTGAAGCTTTCTTT. It translates to CASRRQGLNTEAFF.

With regard to this clone: A much larger clonotype is one base distant, so this may be a read error. The chain employs TRBV18 and TRBJ2-2; TRBD2 agrees at 10 bases. Germline V gene lookup returns CDR1 KGHSH and CDR2 LQKENI. Trimming at V came to 1 base and at J to 8 bases, leaving 4 bases not matched to a gene. The CDR3 totals 15 residues. The CDR3 loop reads CASSPLTSGRGELFF. The CDR3 coding sequence is TGTGCCAGCTCACCACTGACTAGCGGGCGTGGGGAGCTGTTTTTT. Full variable domain (missing parts from reference TRBV18 and TRBJ2-2): NAGVMQNPRHLVRRRGQEARLRCSPMKGHSHVYWYRQLPEEGLKFMVYLQKENIIDESGMPKERFSAEFPKEGPSILRIQQVVRGDSAAYFCASSPLTSGRGELFFGEGSRLTVL.

This clone was recorded only once. V gene TRBV10-3 combines with J gene TRBJ1-4; possibly TRBD1 for D (5 bases). The germline V gene encodes CDR1 ENHRY and CDR2 SYGVKD. Trimming removed 2 bases from V and 7 bases from J, with 11 bases in between. This CDR3 has 14 amino acids. The CDR3 spells CAISEPGSGEKLFF. DNA of the CDR3: TGTGCCATCAGTGAGCCAGGGTCTGGTGAAAAACTGTTTTTT.

The chain recombines TRBV5-1 with TRBJ2-7; 9 nucleotides agree with TRBD2. The CDR3 extends over 18 amino acids. V was clipped by 1 base and J by 4 bases; unmatched bases: 15. Germline loops: CDR1 SGHRS, CDR2 YFSETQ. The CDR3 sequence: CASSLPSAGGERSYEQYF. The DNA of the CDR3 is TGCGCCAGCAGCTTGCCCTCTGCGGGAGGGGAGCGGAGTTACGAGCAGTACTTC.

The genes are TRBV28 and TRBJ2-7; TRBD2 is a possible D gene (5 bases). V lost 3 bases, J lost 3 bases, and 18 bases lay in between. Germline V gene sequence: CDR1 MDHEN, CDR2 SYDVKM. There are 16 residues in the CDR3. The CDR3 DNA follows: TGTGCCAGCAGTTTCCCTCTCGGAAGCGGCGGCTACGAGCAGTACTTC. Protein product: CASSFPLGSGGYEQYF.

Many counts were recorded for this clone. V and J are TRBV6-1 and TRBJ2-7, with D perhaps TRBD1 (7 bases). Trimming removed 1 base at V and 6 bases at J, with 16 bases between. Germline values: CDR1 MNHNS, CDR2 SASEGT. The length of the CDR3 is 15 residues. CDR3 sequence reads: CASSEEEGAHVEQYF. As DNA, the CDR3 is TGTGCCAGCAGTGAAGAGGAGGGGGCGCATGTCGAGCAGTACTTC.

In this sample, this clone turned up a few times. The CDR3 sequence is CASSSPRTVNTEAFF. CDR3 in DNA: TGTGCCAGCAGCAGTCCTAGGACAGTCAACACTGAAGCTTTCTTT. The chain combines TRBV21-1 with TRBJ1-1; TRBD1 is taken as the D call from the table, unchecked against the DNA. TRBV21-1 is deemed a pseudogene. This CDR3 has 15 residues.

The rearrangement links TRBV4-1 to TRBJ1-5, with TRBD1 matching 8 bases. V trimming: 1 base; J trimming: 2 bases; junction bases outside the gene matches: 7. The CDR3 has 17 residues. Looked up from germline, CDR1 is MGHRA and CDR2 is YSYEKL. The CDR3 reads CASSQVGRGHGNQPQHF. The CDR3 DNA reads TGCGCCAGCAGCCAAGTGGGCAGGGGGCATGGCAATCAGCCCCAGCATTTT.